The present TCR beta chain was sequenced within a study of OX40 agonist ivuxolimab in advanced cancers. Overall study: The dose-escalation cohort was approximately 85% male, with a mean age of around 60 years, ranging roughly 20 to 80.

Germline V gene data show CDR1 as MNHEY and CDR2 as SVGAGI. Trimming pared 0 bases from V and 5 bases from J, leaving 4 bases between. The CDR3 covers 13 residues. The study's findings and limits: At doses 0.1 to 3.0 mg/kg, CD4+ and CD8+ clones expanded. The study found that CD8+ T cells averaged more expanded clones than CD4+. Which antigen the expanded peripheral T cells recognized is unknown.

Libraries were prepared by immunoSEQ multiplex PCR; TCRdb keeps only in-frame clonotypes and omits some of them. Found here are about 50,000 clones, roughly 91% of them singletons; the top ten hold around 4.7%. Worth noting for this clone: Its cognate antigen is unknown.

This chain links TRBV6-5 with TRBJ2-2; D is uncertain. This sequence was found in an adult with an advanced solid tumor such as melanoma, head and neck, liver or kidney cancer. This specimen consisted of CD4+ or CD8+ T cells sorted from blood, obtained in a trial of the OX40 agonist ivuxolimab. The CDR3 DNA is TGTGCCAGCAGTTACTCGGAGACCGGGGAGCTGTTTTTT. Protein product: CASSYSETGELFF.